Each of the 26 T cell receptor beta chains below was sequenced from the same sample in a study of blood T cells in healthy people across ages. With a J-beta primer mix and a sample-barcoded 5' primer, a second PCR ran roughly 7 to 11 cycles. TCRdb re-called the 5' RACE reads with MiXCR, one entry per CDR3 protein. Of over 600,000 distinct CDR3 sequences listed, 20% to 25% are singletons. Sequences were obtained from blood. The receptors were sampled from a man between 65 and 85 years old in good health.

This clonotype came up a few times. This rearrangement joins TRBV9 to TRBJ2-2; D possibly corresponds to TRBD2 (6 bases). Germline V lookup: CDR1 SGDLS, CDR2 YYNGEE. There are 16 residues in the CDR3. The V gene lost 0 bases and the J gene lost 2 bases, with 11 bases spanning the gap. The CDR3 loop is CASSVGASANTGELFF. As DNA, the CDR3 is TGTGCCAGCAGCGTAGGCGCTAGCGCAAACACCGGGGAGCTGTTTTTT.

The CDR3 bases are TGTGCCTCATCAGGGGGAAAAAATGAAAAACTGTTTTTT. Amino acids: CASSGGKNEKLFF. This rearrangement joins TRBV30 to TRBJ1-4; 7 bases match TRBD1. Trimming removed 7 bases from V and 5 bases from J; junction bases left unmatched: 7. The length of the CDR3 is 13 residues. Germline lookup yields CDR1 GTSNPN and CDR2 SVGIG (reference sequence).

The CDR3 reads CAISLTGTGGDEQYF. The CDR3 DNA reads as TGTGCCATCAGCTTGACCGGGACAGGGGGCGACGAGCAGTACTTC. The chain combines TRBV10-3 with TRBJ2-7; 12 positions agree with TRBD1. CDR3 length: 15 residues. With V trimmed by 6 bases and J by 5 bases, 8 bases remained unmatched. Looked up from germline, CDR1 is ENHRY and CDR2 is SYGVKD.

Turning to this clonotype: The junction shows a germline mismatch at one end, possibly a read error. The CDR3 loop reads CATSDLGGSQREQYF. The CDR3 nucleotides read TGTGCCACTAGTGATTTGGGGGGGTCCCAGAGGGAGCAGTACTTC. This sequence joins TRBV24-1 and TRBJ2-7; TRBD2 matches at 7 bases. CDR1 and CDR2 from the germline V gene are KGHDR and SFDVKD. This CDR3 is 15 amino acids long.

The table lists this clonotype with a few counts. The rearrangement uses TRBV4-2 and TRBJ2-1; 9 nucleotides line up with TRBD2. V was clipped by 3 bases and J by 5 bases; unmatched bases: 11. Germline CDR1 reads LGHNA; CDR2 reads YNFKEQ. The CDR3 runs to 17 residues. The DNA for the CDR3 is TGTGCCAGCAGCCAGGGGGCGTCTAGCGGGATCCACAATGAGCAGTTCTTC. This codes for CASSQGASSGIHNEQFF.

The chain is built from TRBV20-1 and TRBJ2-1; 11 nucleotides align to TRBD2. CDR1 and CDR2 (germline): DFQATT, SNEGSKA (reference sequence). Trimming took 5 bases from V and 6 from J; bases not matched to a gene: 12. There are 16 residues in the CDR3. DNA for the CDR3: TGCAGTGCTCTCGGGATAGCGGGAGGGCCTTCCAATGAGCAGTTCTTC. Translating it yields CSALGIAGGPSNEQFF.

This clonotype was picked up many times. J is TRBJ1-2 and V is TRBV2, with D maybe TRBD1 (5 bases). Germline V gives CDR1 SNHLY, CDR2 FYNNEI. V was pared by 2 bases and J by 2 bases, with 9 bases between. CDR3 size: 14 residues. In DNA, the CDR3 is TGTGCCAGCAGTGAAAGGGGCCCCAACTATGGCTACACCTTC. Translated: CASSERGPNYGYTF.

This clonotype was picked up a small number of times. V is TRBV5-1 and J is TRBJ2-3; perhaps TRBD2 as D (5 bases). The germline V and J ends were trimmed by 2 bases and 0 bases, with 10 bases remaining between them. The germline V gene encodes CDR1 SGHRS and CDR2 YFSETQ. CDR3 length equals 15 residues. CDR3 amino acids: CASSLKAASTDTQYF. The CDR3 bases are TGCGCCAGCAGCTTAAAAGCGGCTAGCACAGATACGCAGTATTTT.

The chain combines TRBV2 with TRBJ2-1; TRBD1 aligns across 7 bases. CDR3 size: 17 residues. Germline CDR1 reads SNHLY; CDR2 reads FYNNEI. V shed 6 bases and J 7 bases; nucleotides not matched to a gene: 18. The CDR3 DNA reads as TGTGCCAGCAGCCGTGGAGACAGGGCCATGGGAAGGAATGAGCAGTTCTTC. This sequence encodes CASSRGDRAMGRNEQFF.

The chain links TRBV4-1 to TRBJ2-2; TRBD2 matches at 11 bases. The length of the CDR3 is 16 residues. V was pared by 5 bases and J by 3 bases, with 5 bases of the junction left unmatched. Germline V lookup: CDR1 MGHRA, CDR2 YSYEKL. CDR3 protein: CASSLTSGAYTGELFF. DNA of the CDR3: TGCGCCAGCAGCTTGACTAGCGGGGCCTACACCGGGGAGCTGTTTTTT.

This chain joins TRBV2 and TRBJ2-2; 10 bases fit TRBD2. This CDR3 is 16 amino acids long. Germline V gives CDR1 SNHLY, CDR2 FYNNEI. V shed 2 bases and J 7 bases; nucleotides not matched to a gene: 7. The CDR3 protein is CASSEWGLAGVGELFF. The CDR3 nucleotides are TGTGCCAGCAGTGAATGGGGCCTAGCGGGAGTCGGGGAGCTGTTTTTT.

This chain joins TRBV5-5 and TRBJ2-3; a possible D gene is TRBD1 (5 bases). Looked up from germline, CDR1 is SGHKS and CDR2 is YYEKEE (reference sequence). The CDR3 contains 13 residues. V was trimmed by 1 base and J by 4 bases, leaving 7 bases between them. CDR3 nucleotide sequence: TGTGCCAGCAGCTTGAAAGGGGCAGATACGCAGTATTTT. This sequence encodes CASSLKGADTQYF.

The chain recombines TRBV3-1 with TRBJ2-5; the match to TRBD2 covers 13 bases. The last part of the DNA fits TRBJ2-7 better; the J call may be wrong. The CDR3 has 16 amino acids. Germline CDR1 and CDR2: LGHDT and YNNKEL (reference sequence). Here the CDR3 reads CASSPLGTSGTYEQYF. CDR3 nucleotide sequence: TGTGCCAGCAGCCCGCTCGGGACTAGCGGGACCTACGAGCAGTACTTC.

This clonotype has a handful of counts. The gene calls are TRBV6-2 or TRBV6-3 and TRBJ1-1; 8 nucleotides line up with TRBD1. Germline V gene data show CDR1 as MNHEY and CDR2 as SVGEGT. This CDR3 has 11 amino acids. Germline trimming cut 8 bases from V and 6 bases from J; bases unmatched to any gene: 2. In DNA form, the CDR3 reads TGTGCCAGCCGGGGACAGGCTGAAGCTTTCTTT. This translates into CASRGQAEAFF.

This clonotype was seen only a few times. This CDR3 is CASSYPMGSPYEQYF. The DNA for the CDR3 is TGTGCCAGCAGTTACCCAATGGGCAGCCCGTACGAGCAGTACTTC. This chain uses TRBV6-2 or TRBV6-3 with TRBJ2-7, with no clear D. The germline gives CDR1 MNHEY, CDR2 SVGEGT. The CDR3 covers 15 residues. Deletions cut 2 bases from V and 4 bases from J, with 15 bases between.

The chain recombines TRBV5-6 with TRBJ1-2, with D maybe TRBD1 (5 bases). Trimming took off 4 bases at V and 2 bases at J, with 24 bases between the two ends. Germline values: CDR1 SGHDT, CDR2 YYEEEE. The CDR3 extends over 18 amino acids. As DNA, the CDR3 is TGTGCCAGCAGCAGAGGCAGGGTGAAACGCCTCGAGAACTATGGCTACACCTTC. It specifies CASSRGRVKRLENYGYTF.

The chain uses TRBV19 and TRBJ2-5, with D hard to call. Germline V CDR1 and CDR2: LNHDA, SQIVND (reference sequence). The CDR3 contains 13 residues. The V end was cut by 7 bases, the J end by 2 bases, with 11 bases between. CDR3 region: CASTSSGQETQYF. The CDR3 region has the DNA TGTGCCAGTACGTCGTCAGGACAAGAGACCCAGTACTTC.

This clonotype was seen only a few times. The chain is built from TRBV12-3 or TRBV12-4 and TRBJ2-1; D may be TRBD2 (7 bases). Trimming removed 3 bases from V and 5 bases from J, with 11 bases in between. This CDR3 is 14 amino acids long. The DNA for the CDR3 is TGTGCCAGCAGTTTCGAGGGGGGGAACAATGAGCAGTTCTTC. Translated, it gives CASSFEGGNNEQFF.

This clonotype turned up a few times. This rearrangement joins TRBV9 to TRBJ2-2, with 9 bases identical to TRBD1. CDR3 length: 16 amino acids. The V segment lost 0 bases and the J segment 4 bases; nucleotides outside the gene matches: 4. CDR1 SGDLS and CDR2 YYNGEE come from the germline V gene. CDR3 loop: CASSVGRDRATGELFF. The DNA of the CDR3 is TGTGCCAGCAGCGTAGGTCGGGACAGGGCCACCGGGGAGCTGTTTTTT.

The V gene is TRBV15, the J gene TRBJ1-2; no reliable D call. The CDR3 consists of 15 residues. With 3 bases removed from V and 1 base from J, the gap between germline ends came to 12 bases. Germline assignment: CDR1 LNHNV and CDR2 YYDKDF (reference sequence). CDR3 amino acids: CATSSMSTYNYGYTF. CDR3 nucleotides: TGTGCCACCAGCAGTATGTCCACTTATAACTATGGCTACACCTTC.

This clonotype came up a few times. This chain connects TRBV9 to TRBJ2-1; 11 nucleotides agree with TRBD2. This CDR3 spans 16 amino acids. After removal of 1 base from V and 2 bases from J, the junction contained 2 bases not matched to a gene. Germline values: CDR1 SGDLS, CDR2 YYNGEE. The CDR3 DNA reads as TGTGCCAGCAGCGTACAACTAGCGGGGGCCTACAATGAGCAGTTCTTC. Protein product: CASSVQLAGAYNEQFF.

This clonotype was found a few times. V gene TRBV6-6 combines with J gene TRBJ2-7; weak D call: TRBD2 (5 bases). This CDR3 contains 13 residues. Germline CDR1 is MNHNY and CDR2 is SVGAGI (reference sequence). V was clipped by 3 bases and J by 9 bases, with 15 bases between them. CDR3 sequence: CASSYAGMGVQYF. For the CDR3, the DNA is TGTGCCAGCAGTTATGCCGGGATGGGAGTGCAGTACTTC.

This sequence joins TRBV7-2 and TRBJ2-5; 8 bases line up with TRBD1. TRBJ2-1 explains the end of the DNA better; the J call may be wrong. The germline gives CDR1 SGHTA, CDR2 FQGNSA. The CDR3 runs to 14 residues. This CDR3 reads CASSFLGQGNEQFF. DNA of the CDR3: TGTGCCAGCAGCTTCCTCGGACAGGGCAATGAGCAGTTCTTC.

This chain connects TRBV6-5 to TRBJ1-2; 7 positions match TRBD1. The CDR3 sequence is 15 residues long. Germline values: CDR1 MNHEY, CDR2 SVGAGI. With 5 bases clipped from V and 2 bases from J, the junction kept 8 bases outside the gene matches. CDR3 DNA: TGTGCCAGCAGTAACAGACAGGGTATAAACTATGGCTACACCTTC. As protein: CASSNRQGINYGYTF.

This clonotype was detected ten times or more. The V and J genes are TRBV24-1 and TRBJ2-1; 9 bases are shared with TRBD2. V trimming: 3 bases; J trimming: 0 bases; junction bases outside the gene matches: 11. The CDR3 contains 19 residues. The germline gives CDR1 KGHDR, CDR2 SFDVKD. The CDR3: CATSDAVTSGQNSYNEQFF. The CDR3 DNA reads TGTGCCACCAGTGATGCGGTCACTAGCGGGCAAAACTCCTACAATGAGCAGTTCTTC.

This clonotype was counted ten times or more. V gene TRBV7-9 combines with J gene TRBJ2-5; unclear D gene. The DNA end is a closer match to TRBJ2-1, so the J assignment may be wrong. CDR3 length: 12 amino acids. Germline V gives CDR1 SEHNR, CDR2 FQNEAQ (reference sequence). As DNA, the CDR3 is TGTGCCAGCAGCTCCCCCCCGGATGAGCAGTTCTTC. Encoded protein: CASSSPPDEQFF.